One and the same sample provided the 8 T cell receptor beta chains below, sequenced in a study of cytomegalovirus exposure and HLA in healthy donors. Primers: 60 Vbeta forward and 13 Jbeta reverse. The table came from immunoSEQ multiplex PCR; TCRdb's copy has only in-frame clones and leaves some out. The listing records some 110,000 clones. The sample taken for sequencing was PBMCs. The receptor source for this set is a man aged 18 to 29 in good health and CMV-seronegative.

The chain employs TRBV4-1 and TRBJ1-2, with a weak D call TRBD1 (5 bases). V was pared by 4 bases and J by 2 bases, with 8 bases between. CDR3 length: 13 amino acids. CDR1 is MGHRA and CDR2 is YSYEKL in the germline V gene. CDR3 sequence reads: CASSLRQNYGYTF. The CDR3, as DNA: TGCGCCAGCAGCCTACGACAGAACTATGGCTACACCTTC.

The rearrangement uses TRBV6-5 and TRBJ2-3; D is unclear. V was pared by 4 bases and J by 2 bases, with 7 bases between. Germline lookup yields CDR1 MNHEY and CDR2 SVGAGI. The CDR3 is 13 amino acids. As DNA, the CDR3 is TGTGCCAGCAGTTCGGGTTTCACAGATACGCAGTATTTT. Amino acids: CASSSGFTDTQYF.

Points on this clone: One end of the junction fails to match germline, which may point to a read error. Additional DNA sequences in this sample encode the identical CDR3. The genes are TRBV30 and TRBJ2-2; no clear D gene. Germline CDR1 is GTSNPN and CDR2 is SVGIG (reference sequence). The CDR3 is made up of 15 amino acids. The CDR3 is CAWSVLLITTGELFF. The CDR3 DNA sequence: TGCGCCTGGAGTGTACTCCTCATTACGACCGGGGAGCTGTTTTTT.

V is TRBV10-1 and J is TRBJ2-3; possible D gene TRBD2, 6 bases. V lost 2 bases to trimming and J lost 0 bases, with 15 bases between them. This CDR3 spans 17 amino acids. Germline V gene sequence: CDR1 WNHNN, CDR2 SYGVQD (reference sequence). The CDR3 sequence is CASSERGTGASTDTQYF. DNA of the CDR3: TGCGCCAGCAGTGAGAGGGGAACGGGAGCTAGCACAGATACGCAGTATTTT.

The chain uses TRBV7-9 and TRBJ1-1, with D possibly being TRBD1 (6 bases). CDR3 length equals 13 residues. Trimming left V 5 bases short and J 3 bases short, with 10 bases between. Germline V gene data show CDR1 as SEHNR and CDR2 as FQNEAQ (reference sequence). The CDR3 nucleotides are TGTGCCAGCAGCCATCGACAGGACACTGAAGCTTTCTTT. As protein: CASSHRQDTEAFF. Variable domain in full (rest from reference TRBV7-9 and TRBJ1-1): DTGVSQNPRHKITKRGQNVTFRCDPISEHNRLYWYRQTLGQGPEFLTYFQNEAQLEKSRLLSDRFSAERPKGSFSTLEIQRTEQGDSAMYLCASSHRQDTEAFFGQGTRLTVV.

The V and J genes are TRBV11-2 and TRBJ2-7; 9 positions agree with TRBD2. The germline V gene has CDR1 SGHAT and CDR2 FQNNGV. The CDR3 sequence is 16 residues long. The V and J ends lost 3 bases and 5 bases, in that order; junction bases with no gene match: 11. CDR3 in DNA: TGTGCCAGCAGCTTGAATCGCGGGACTAGCTACCACGAGCAGTACTTC. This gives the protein CASSLNRGTSYHEQYF.

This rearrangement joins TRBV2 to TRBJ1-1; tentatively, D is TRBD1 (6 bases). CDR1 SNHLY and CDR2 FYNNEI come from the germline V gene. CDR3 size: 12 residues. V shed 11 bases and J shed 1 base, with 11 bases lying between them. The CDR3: CAGADRNTEAFF. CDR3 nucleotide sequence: TGTGCCGGGGCGGACAGGAACACTGAAGCTTTCTTT.

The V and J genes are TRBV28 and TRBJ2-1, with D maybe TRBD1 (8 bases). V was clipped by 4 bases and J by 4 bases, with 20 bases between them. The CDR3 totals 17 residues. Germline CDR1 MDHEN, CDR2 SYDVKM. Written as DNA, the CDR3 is TGTGCCAGCAGTTCGAACAGGGGGGGCGGGACATACAATGAGCAGTTCTTC. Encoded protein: CASSSNRGGGTYNEQFF.